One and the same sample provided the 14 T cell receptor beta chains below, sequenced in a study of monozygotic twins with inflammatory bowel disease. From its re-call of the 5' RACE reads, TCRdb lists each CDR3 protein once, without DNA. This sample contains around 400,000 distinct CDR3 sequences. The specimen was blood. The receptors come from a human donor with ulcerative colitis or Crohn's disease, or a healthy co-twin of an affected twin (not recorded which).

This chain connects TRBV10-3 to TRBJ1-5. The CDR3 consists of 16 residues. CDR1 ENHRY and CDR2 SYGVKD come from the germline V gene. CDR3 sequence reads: CAISGEQGGPRQPQHF.

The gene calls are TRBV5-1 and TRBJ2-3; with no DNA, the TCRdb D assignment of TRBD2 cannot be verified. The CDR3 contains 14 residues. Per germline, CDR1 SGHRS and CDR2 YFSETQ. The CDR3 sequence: CASAQGWATDTQYF.

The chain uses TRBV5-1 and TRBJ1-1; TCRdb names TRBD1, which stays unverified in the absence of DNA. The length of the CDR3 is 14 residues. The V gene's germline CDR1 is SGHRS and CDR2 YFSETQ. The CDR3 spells CASSLAAGGSEAFF.

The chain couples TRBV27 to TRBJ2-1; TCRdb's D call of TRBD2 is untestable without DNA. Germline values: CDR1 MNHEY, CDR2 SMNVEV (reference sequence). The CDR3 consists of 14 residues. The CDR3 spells CASSLEGGTNEQFF.

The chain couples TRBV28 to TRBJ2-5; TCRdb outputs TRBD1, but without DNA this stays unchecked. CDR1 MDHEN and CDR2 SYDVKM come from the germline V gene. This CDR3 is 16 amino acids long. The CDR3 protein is CASSLLPGQGPLNQYF.

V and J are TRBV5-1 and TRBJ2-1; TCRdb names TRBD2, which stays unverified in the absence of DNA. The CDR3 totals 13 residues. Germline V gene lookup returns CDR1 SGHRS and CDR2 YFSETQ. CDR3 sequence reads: CASSLRRTLGQFF.

The chain's CDR3 is CASSPRGAGLETQYF. The gene calls are TRBV28 and TRBJ2-5; TCRdb proposes TRBD1, but this gene call is untestable without DNA. This CDR3 has 15 residues. Germline-derived CDR1 and CDR2 are MDHEN and SYDVKM.

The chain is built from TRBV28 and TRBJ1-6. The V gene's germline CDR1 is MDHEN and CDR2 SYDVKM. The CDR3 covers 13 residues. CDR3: CAIQNYYNSPLHF.

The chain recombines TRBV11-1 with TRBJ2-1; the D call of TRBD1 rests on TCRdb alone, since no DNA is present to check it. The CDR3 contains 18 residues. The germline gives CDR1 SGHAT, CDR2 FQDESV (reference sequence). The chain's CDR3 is CASSTPRLDRGEYNEQFF.

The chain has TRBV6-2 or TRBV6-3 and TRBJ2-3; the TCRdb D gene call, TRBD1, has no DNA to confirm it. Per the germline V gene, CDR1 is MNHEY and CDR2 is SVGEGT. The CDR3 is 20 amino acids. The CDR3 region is CASSYSMDPGTSRTADTQYF.

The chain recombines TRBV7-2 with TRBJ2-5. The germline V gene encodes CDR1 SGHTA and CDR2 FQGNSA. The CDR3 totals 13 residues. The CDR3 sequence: CASSLKVQETQYF.

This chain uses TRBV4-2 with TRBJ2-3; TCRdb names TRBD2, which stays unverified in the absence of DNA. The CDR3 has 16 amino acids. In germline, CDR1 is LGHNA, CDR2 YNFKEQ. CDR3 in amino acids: CASSPSTSGGTDTQYF.

CDR3 sequence: CASSLPSSRETQYF. The chain joins TRBV12-3 or TRBV12-4 to TRBJ2-5; checking the TCRdb D call of TRBD2 is not possible without DNA. The CDR3 extends over 14 amino acids.

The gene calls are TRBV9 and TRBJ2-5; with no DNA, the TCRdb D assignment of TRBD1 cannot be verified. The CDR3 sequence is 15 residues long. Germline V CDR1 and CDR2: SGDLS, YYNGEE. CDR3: CASSVAQGAQETQYF.